One T cell receptor beta chain is described in this entry. Its antigen is unknown. PCR primers comprised 60 Vbeta and 13 Jbeta primers. Sequenced by immunoSEQ multiplex PCR; TCRdb stores in-frame clones only, minus some. Here the sample spans roughly 100,000 clones, around 84% being singletons. The record originates from a study of cytomegalovirus exposure and HLA in healthy donors. Trimming at V came to 5 bases and at J to 2 bases, leaving 8 bases not matched to a gene. The length of the CDR3 is 15 residues. Germline V gene sequence: CDR1 SGHVS, CDR2 FQNEAQ. Whole-study findings and limits: Earlier analysis yielded a pattern in which most TCR beta V segments were productive about 90% or about 30% of the time.

The source material was PBMCs. The clonotype originates from a man aged 25 to 40 in good health and CMV-seronegative. V gene TRBV7-8 combines with J gene TRBJ2-7, with TRBD1 matching over 8 bases. CDR3 nucleotide sequence: TGTGCCAGCAGCCCCCAGGGGGCAGGGACCTACGAGCAGTACTTC. Protein: CASSPQGAGTYEQYF.